The rows below give T cell receptor beta chains drawn from one sample of a study of T cell changes during pregnancy in multiple sclerosis. TCRdb keeps only in-frame clones here, not all; method: immunoSEQ multiplex PCR. The profile shows tens of thousands of clones, 96% of them singletons. The material was CD8+ T cells from peripheral blood mononuclear cells, obtained after pregnancy. The receptor source for this set is a female donor with multiple sclerosis, enrolled in a pregnancy study. Both conserved end residues are part of each CDR3. The order of the fields is V gene, CDR3 protein.

>TRBV19
CASTPRSPSTYEQYF
>TRBV2
CASSEAVRVGGDTQYF
>TRBV6-4
CASSVAGDYNEQFF
>TRBV28
CASIPGAGGTQHF
>TRBV15
CATSRDFAEWNEQFF
>TRBV5-6
CATGLAGGPSYNEQFF
>TRBV13
CASSHYDRPYEQYF
>TRBV19
CASSWTSGDGELFF
>TRBV7-9
CASSQIEGAELNTEAFF
>TRBV5-1
CASSLVQGGYGYTF
>TRBV28
CASSLSTENEQYF
>TRBV25-1
CASSEWSTRVETQYF
>TRBV14
CASSQQGAKGGYTF
>TRBV5-1
CASSLRGRANTDTQYF
>TRBV28
CASSLVLRETYSNQPQHF
>TRBV13
CASSLFGTGNYNEQFF
>TRBV28
CASSWGPDSPSYEQYF
>TRBV28
CASSRGVAGGNTGELFF
>TRBV9
CASSYRQGSYEQYF
>TRBV28
CASRPGLEQETQYF
>TRBV6-5
CASRGDGNTIYF
>TRBV27
CASSSGGQGIFQFF
>TRBV11-2
CASSLVSSRQETQYF
>TRBV4-1
CASSQDRDYEQYF